This is a list of T cell receptor beta chains from one sample in a study of blood T cells in healthy people across ages. TCRdb reanalysed the 5' RACE reads using MiXCR and keeps one entry per CDR3 protein. The sample lists 1,500,000 or so distinct CDR3 sequences, 35% to 45% seen once, with 4% in the top ten. The sequenced material came from blood. These receptors were collected from a woman younger than 30 in good health. Each CDR3 is given with its conserved first and last residue. A D gene is named only where the DNA matches it firmly. Not all rows give a size; the values are once, few, many and, for expanded clones, a class.

clone_size	j_call	d_call	v_call	cdr3_nt	cdr3_aa
many	TRBJ2-1	TRBD1	TRBV29-1	TGCAGCGCCGGACAGGGAGGCAATGAGCAGTTCTTC	CSAGQGGNEQFF
-	TRBJ2-3	TRBD2	TRBV5-1	TGCGCCAGCAGCCTGACTAGCGAGCGCACAGATACGCAGTATTTT	CASSLTSERTDTQYF
many	TRBJ2-2	TRBD2	TRBV7-2	TGTGCCAGCAGCTTTCAAGCGGGAGTGGCAACCGGGGAGCTGTTTTTT	CASSFQAGVATGELFF
-	TRBJ2-3	TRBD2	TRBV7-2	TGTGCCGGCAGCTTAAGGGACTACCCAGATACGCAGTATTTT	CAGSLRDYPDTQYF
few	TRBJ2-5	-	TRBV29-1	TGCAGCGTTGAAGGGAGGCTAGCAGGCAATGAGCAGTACTTC	CSVEGRLAGNEQYF
-	TRBJ1-6	-	TRBV18	TGTGCCAGCTCACGGAGGACTCCACAGAATTCACCCCTCCACTTT	CASSRRTPQNSPLHF
-	TRBJ1-1	-	TRBV4-2	TGTGCCGGCAGCCAATTGGGTCTGCAGAACACTGAAGCTTTCTTT	CAGSQLGLQNTEAFF
many	TRBJ2-1	-	TRBV12-3/TRBV12-4	TGTGCCAGCAGCCCCGTTGGTAAGCAGTTCTTC	CASSPVGKQFF
-	TRBJ2-2	-	TRBV29-1	TGCAGCGTTAGCAAACCTCGGAGCAGGCCAACCCCGAACACCGGGGAGCTGTTTTTT	CSVSKPRSRPTPNTGELFF
once	TRBJ1-6	-	TRBV27	TGTGCCAGCAGTTGGCGGGGAGGTAATTCACCCCTCCACTTT	CASSWRGGNSPLHF
-	TRBJ1-3	-	TRBV9	TGTGCCAGCAGCGCCCGACACGGGTCTGGAAACACCATATATTTT	CASSARHGSGNTIYF
few	TRBJ1-6	-	TRBV2	TGTGCCAGCAGTGCGGGGGAGCTGCATTCACCCCTCCACTTT	CASSAGELHSPLHF
few	TRBJ1-2	-	TRBV9	TGTGCCAGCAGCCCCCTCGGGGCGGACTATGGCTACACCTTC	CASSPLGADYGYTF
few	TRBJ1-1	-	TRBV27	TGTGCCAGCAGTCCCAGACAGGTGAACACTGAAGCTTTCTTT	CASSPRQVNTEAFF
-	TRBJ1-1	-	TRBV25-1	TGTGCCAGCAGTGATTCTGGTGGGATATCGAACACTGAAGCTTTCTTT	CASSDSGGISNTEAFF
once	TRBJ2-3	-	TRBV20-1	TGCAGTGCCCCAGTCCCCGGGGGCAGTACAGATACGCAGTATTTT	CSAPVPGGSTDTQYF
-	TRBJ2-1	TRBD1	TRBV6-1	TGTGCCAGCAGAGACGGGACAGGTGATCTCAATGAGCAGTTCTTC	CASRDGTGDLNEQFF
once	TRBJ1-2	-	TRBV12-5	TGTGCTAGTGGACGAGTCCCCCCAGAGACTCATGAGCACTATGGCTACACCTTC	CASGRVPPETHEHYGYTF
few	TRBJ1-1	TRBD1	TRBV7-2	TGTGCCAGCAGCCCGTCCAAAATGGGCAGGGGGCTCGGGAACACTGAAGCTTTCTTT	CASSPSKMGRGLGNTEAFF
many	TRBJ1-2	-	TRBV12-3/TRBV12-4	TGTGCCAGCAGTTTGAGTCAGCTTAACAGCTACACCTTC	CASSLSQLNSYTF
-	TRBJ1-5	TRBD1	TRBV20-1	TGCAGTGCTAGCCTCGGGACAGGGGTTCTCCAGCCCCAGCATTTT	CSASLGTGVLQPQHF
-	TRBJ1-4	-	TRBV6-1	TGTGCCAGCAGTGAACACCCGGCGGGTGAAAAACTGTTTTTT	CASSEHPAGEKLFF
-	TRBJ2-3	TRBD1	TRBV9	TGTGCCAGCAGCGCGGACAGGCCAGCAGATACGCAGTATTTT	CASSADRPADTQYF
-	TRBJ2-1	-	TRBV20-1	TGCAGTGCTAGAGTAGTGGGTATTTCACCGGATGAGCAGTTCTTC	CSARVVGISPDEQFF
few	TRBJ2-1	-	TRBV6-5	TGTGCCAGCAGTTACGATCCAGCGGCTTATGTCGGGGATGAGCAGTTCTTC	CASSYDPAAYVGDEQFF